This TCR beta chain was recorded in a study of vaccination and CD4 T cells after COVID-19. About the research overall: At a median 72 days (range 14 to 241) after dose two, post-vaccine samples were obtained.

Oncomine TCR Beta short-read sequencing was applied to DNA from cultured CD4+ T cells. TCRdb re-called the PCR reads with MiXCR, one entry per CDR3 protein. The data show 9,500 to 15,000 distinct CDR3 sequences, with about 50% seen just once and 15% to 25% held by the top ten. With regard to this clonotype: Its antigen is not known.

Regarding treatment: approximately 10-day PBMC culture with coronavirus spike peptide pools or control peptides (ViraFEST assay). Germline V lookup: CDR1 MDHEN, CDR2 SYDVKM. J lost 4 bases, V lost 5 bases, and 5 bases had no gene match. The CDR3 totals 14 residues. The study, taken as a whole, reports: Researchers report that 304 of 307 vaccine-specific clones in convalescent patients proved spike mono-reactive. Within the convalescent patients, a median around 90% of the SARS-CoV-2-reactive clones were ones that appeared only post-vaccination.

Sequenced material: CD4+ T cells from blood, cultured in vitro. This rearrangement joins TRBV28 to TRBJ2-3; TRBD1 aligns across 8 bases. The TCR sequence derives from a human donor who had recovered from COVID-19. In DNA, the CDR3 is TGTGCCAGCAGTGACAGGGGAGTAGCAGATACGCAGTATTTT. Encoded protein: CASSDRGVADTQYF.